Listed here are 3 T cell receptor beta chains from one sample, sequenced in a study of cytomegalovirus exposure and HLA in healthy donors. PCR amplification relied on 60 Vbeta primers (plus 13 Jbeta primers). Generated by immunoSEQ multiplex PCR, the TCRdb table keeps only in-frame clones and is missing some. Here the sample spans roughly 190,000 clones, roughly 60% being singletons. Material: PBMCs. The source of these receptors is a man aged 35-49 years in good health and CMV-seronegative.

The chain is built from TRBV6-5 and TRBJ1-6; D may be TRBD1 (6 bases). The germline V and J ends were trimmed by 6 bases and 8 bases, with 14 bases remaining between them. From germline, CDR1 is MNHEY and CDR2 SVGAGI. The CDR3 totals 14 residues. This CDR3 is CASSPGAPDSPLHF. As DNA, the CDR3 is TGTGCCAGCAGCCCAGGGGCTCCAGATTCACCCCTCCACTTT.

The V call is TRBV7-8, the J call TRBJ2-7; D is possibly TRBD2 (5 bases). Germline V gene lookup returns CDR1 SGHVS and CDR2 FQNEAQ. Trimming took 1 base from V and 4 from J, leaving 11 bases between them. The CDR3 consists of 14 residues. The CDR3 DNA reads as TGTGCCAGCAGCTTAGGGGGAGTAGGGTACGAGCAGTACTTC. Translating it yields CASSLGGVGYEQYF.

V and J are TRBV7-8 and TRBJ2-7; TRBD2 matches at 10 bases. The CDR3 sequence is 15 residues long. With V trimmed by 7 bases and J by 2 bases, 8 bases remained unmatched. CDR1 and CDR2 from the germline V gene are SGHVS and FQNEAQ. In DNA form, the CDR3 reads TGTGCCAGCAAATATTTAGCGGGAGGCCCCTACGAGCAGTACTTC. Translation gives CASKYLAGGPYEQYF.